This passage covers 27 T cell receptor beta chains from one sample sequenced in a study of shared clonotypes between healthy human individuals. The naive CD8 population came from CD45RO-negative cells selected for CCR7, without terminally differentiated effector memory CD45RA+ cells. Measured with immunoSEQ multiplex PCR; TCRdb has only the in-frame clones, and not every one. The repertoire holds hundreds of thousands of clones, with about 95% as singletons. The sample comprised naive CD8+ T cells sorted from blood. The source of these receptors is a woman aged 30 to 39 in good health.

The genes are TRBV27 and TRBJ2-3; TRBD2 might be the D (6 bases). V dropped 2 bases and J dropped 0 bases, with 18 bases sitting between them. CDR1 is MNHEY and CDR2 is SMNVEV in the germline V gene (reference sequence). The CDR3 sequence is 18 residues long. The chain's CDR3 is CASSLSSASGLSTDTQYF. The CDR3, as DNA: TGTGCCAGCAGTTTAAGTTCGGCAAGCGGGTTGAGCACAGATACGCAGTATTTT.

The V call is TRBV5-1, the J call TRBJ2-3; TRBD2 matches 8 bases. Germline trimming cut 0 bases from V and 6 bases from J; bases unmatched to any gene: 12. The germline gives CDR1 SGHRS, CDR2 YFSETQ. CDR3 length: 17 amino acids. DNA of the CDR3: TGCGCCAGCAGCTTGGTGGTAGCGGGATTGCGGGTGGATACGCAGTATTTT. Translated: CASSLVVAGLRVDTQYF.

The V gene is TRBV6-5, the J gene TRBJ1-5, with D perhaps matching TRBD1 (6 bases). The CDR3 covers 13 residues. The germline CDR1 and CDR2 sequences are MNHEY and SVGAGI. Trimming removed 5 bases from V and 5 bases from J, with 10 bases in between. For the CDR3, the DNA is TGTGCCAGCAGTAGGACAGCCTATCAGCCCCAGCATTTT. Its protein product is CASSRTAYQPQHF.

The chain couples TRBV28 to TRBJ1-6, with D hard to call. The CDR3 consists of 12 residues. V lost 6 bases and J lost 6, with 6 bases in between. The germline CDR1 and CDR2 sequences are MDHEN and SYDVKM. The CDR3 DNA follows: TGTGCCAGCAGGACCTCTAATTCACCCCTCCACTTT. Translated: CASRTSNSPLHF.

J is TRBJ1-2 and V is TRBV27; 10 nucleotides line up with TRBD1. The junction had 9 bases not matched to a gene; V was cut back by 3 bases and J by 8 bases. Germline-derived CDR1 and CDR2 are MNHEY and SMNVEV (reference sequence). The CDR3 runs 15 residues. The CDR3 region is CASSFSTGGAGGYTF. The DNA for the CDR3 is TGTGCCAGCAGTTTCTCGACAGGGGGCGCGGGAGGCTACACCTTC.

The chain combines TRBV4-1 with TRBJ1-1; 9 bases are shared with TRBD1. There are 15 residues in the CDR3. V was pared by 3 bases and J by 3 bases, with 5 bases of the junction left unmatched. Germline lookup yields CDR1 MGHRA and CDR2 YSYEKL. CDR3: CASSHKGQGYTEAFF. The DNA of the CDR3 is TGCGCCAGCAGCCATAAGGGACAGGGATACACTGAAGCTTTCTTT.

This chain joins TRBV5-8 and TRBJ1-5; D is unresolved. This CDR3 comprises 14 residues. Trimming removed 4 bases from V and 7 bases from J, with 15 bases in between. Germline V lookup: CDR1 SGHTS, CDR2 YDEGEE. The CDR3 sequence: CASSVDNRLQPQHF. In DNA, the CDR3 is TGTGCCAGCAGCGTCGACAACCGGCTACAGCCCCAGCATTTT.

The chain links TRBV13 to TRBJ1-1; D is ambiguous. CDR1 is PRHDT, CDR2 FYEKMQ, per germline (reference sequence). The length of the CDR3 is 14 residues. Between the trimmed V and J ends, which lost 1 base and 2 bases, there was a span of 8 bases. The CDR3 nucleotides are TGTGCCAGCAGCTTAGTAGTAGGTAACACTGAAGCTTTCTTT. It codes for CASSLVVGNTEAFF.

The CDR3 bases are TGCAGCGCCGCGGGGGACGGGGGGAACACTGAAGCTTTCTTT. This gives the protein CSAAGDGGNTEAFF. The V and J genes are TRBV29-1 and TRBJ1-1, with D tentatively TRBD1 (5 bases). The CDR3 contains 14 residues. Germline V gene sequence: CDR1 SQVTM, CDR2 ANQGSEA. Trimming stripped 7 bases from V and 1 base from J, with 16 bases between.

The chain links TRBV18 to TRBJ2-7, with TRBD1 as a possible D gene (6 bases). Trimming removed 0 bases from V and 4 bases from J, with 10 bases in between. Germline V gives CDR1 KGHSH, CDR2 LQKENI. The CDR3 loop spans 14 amino acids. The CDR3 nucleotides are TGTGCCAGCTCACCACCGAATACAGGGTACGAGCAGTACTTC. This sequence encodes CASSPPNTGYEQYF.

The chain combines TRBV27 with TRBJ2-7, with D possibly being TRBD2 (6 bases). This CDR3 has 17 residues. The ends were cut back, 8 bases at V and 9 bases at J, with 32 bases in the middle. Germline loops: CDR1 MNHEY, CDR2 SMNVEV (reference sequence). In DNA form, the CDR3 reads TGTGCCAGCGCACGTCAAGGGGCGGAGGCCCTTTTGGGGGGGCAGTACTTC. Translation: CASARQGAEALLGGQYF.

This clone was picked up one time. The chain links TRBV5-1 to TRBJ2-2, with a possible D match to TRBD2 (5 bases). The CDR3 is 15 amino acids. CDR1 and CDR2 (germline): SGHRS, YFSETQ. Between the trimmed V and J ends, which lost 1 base and 2 bases, there was a span of 9 bases. For the CDR3, the DNA is TGCGCCAGCAGCTTGAGGGAGACTAACACCGGGGAGCTGTTTTTT. It codes for CASSLRETNTGELFF. The whole variable domain, remainder taken from reference TRBV5-1 and TRBJ2-2, is KAGVTQTPRYLIKTRGQQVTLSCSPISGHRSVSWYQQTPGQGLQFLFEYFSETQRNKGNFPGRFSGRQFSNSRSEMNVSTLELGDSALYLCASSLRETNTGELFFGEGSRLTVL.

V is TRBV5-1 and J is TRBJ1-2, with D tentatively TRBD1 (5 bases). V lost 4 bases, J lost 6 bases, and 16 bases lay in between. Germline CDR1 SGHRS, CDR2 YFSETQ. The length of the CDR3 is 14 residues. CDR3 nucleotides: TGCGCCAGCAGCATGGGGGGGTTTACTGATGGCTACACCTTC. Protein sequence: CASSMGGFTDGYTF.

The DNA for the CDR3 is TGTGCCAGCTGGGGAGGGTCGGAGCAGTACTTC. Protein: CASWGGSEQYF. The chain carries TRBV27 and TRBJ2-5; 7 nucleotides align to TRBD2. Germline V gene sequence: CDR1 MNHEY, CDR2 SMNVEV (reference sequence). The CDR3 extends over 11 amino acids. The trim removed 8 bases at V and 11 bases at J, leaving 8 bases unmatched.

This clone was found once. Other DNA sequences from this sample encode an identical CDR3 as well. This sequence joins TRBV30 and TRBJ2-3; D is unresolved. The CDR3 contains 13 residues. Trimming removed 0 bases from V and 0 bases from J, with 4 bases in between. Germline-derived CDR1 and CDR2 are GTSNPN and SVGIG (reference sequence). The CDR3 nucleotides read TGTGCCTGGAGTGTACTTAGCACAGATACGCAGTATTTT. Protein: CAWSVLSTDTQYF.

The CDR3 region is CASSIVRREGEYSNQPQHF. CDR3 nucleotide sequence: TGTGCCAGTAGTATAGTTAGAAGGGAAGGTGAGTATAGCAATCAGCCCCAGCATTTT. The chain uses TRBV19 and TRBJ1-5; D gene unclear. The V and J ends lost 1 base and 0 bases respectively, with 19 bases between them. The germline gives CDR1 LNHDA, CDR2 SQIVND (reference sequence). The CDR3 spans 19 residues. Variable domain in full (rest from reference TRBV19 and TRBJ1-5): DGGITQSPKYLFRKEGQNVTLSCEQNLNHDAMYWYRQDPGQGLRLIYYSQIVNDFQKGDIAEGYSVSREKKESFPLTVTSAQKNPTAFYLCASSIVRREGEYSNQPQHFGDGTRLSIL.

The chain couples TRBV19 to TRBJ1-1; D uncertain. The CDR3 is 13 amino acids. V lost 7 bases and J 0 bases, leaving 9 bases between the germline ends. Germline V gene lookup returns CDR1 LNHDA and CDR2 SQIVND (reference sequence). The chain's CDR3 is CASNNGVNTEAFF. The CDR3, as DNA: TGTGCCAGTAACAACGGAGTGAACACTGAAGCTTTCTTT.

The CDR3 region is CASSDDRGNTEAFF. The DNA of the CDR3 is TGTGCCAGCAGTGACGACAGGGGGAACACTGAAGCTTTCTTT. The rearrangement joins TRBV6-1 to TRBJ1-1; 8 bases align to TRBD1. V gave up 3 bases and J gave up 1 base; unmatched junction bases: 1. Looked up from germline, CDR1 is MNHNS and CDR2 is SASEGT. The CDR3 runs 14 residues.

The chain is built from TRBV5-6 and TRBJ1-1; D is unresolved. From germline, CDR1 is SGHDT and CDR2 YYEEEE. The CDR3 contains 13 residues. Between the trimmed V and J ends, which lost 4 bases and 2 bases, there was a span of 9 bases. In nucleotides, the CDR3 is TGTGCCAGCAGCCCCCCGGGAAACACTGAAGCTTTCTTT. Translation gives CASSPPGNTEAFF.

The chain has TRBV6-1 and TRBJ2-5, with a weak D call TRBD2 (5 bases). The V gene's germline CDR1 is MNHNS and CDR2 SASEGT. The CDR3 has 20 amino acids. Between the trimmed V and J ends, which lost 4 bases and 0 bases, there was a span of 27 bases. CDR3 amino acids: CASSAGWVGEFWPDQETQYF. CDR3 bases: TGTGCCAGCAGTGCCGGGTGGGTGGGAGAATTTTGGCCAGACCAAGAGACCCAGTACTTC.

The chain uses TRBV27 and TRBJ1-1, with D perhaps TRBD1 (6 bases). The length of the CDR3 is 14 residues. V was clipped by 6 bases and J by 1 base, with 12 bases between them. Germline V gene data show CDR1 as MNHEY and CDR2 as SMNVEV (reference sequence). The CDR3 DNA reads as TGTGCCAGCAGCACAACAGGGCCGAACACTGAAGCTTTCTTT. Its translation: CASSTTGPNTEAFF.

V is TRBV27 and J is TRBJ2-2; no clear D. CDR1 is MNHEY and CDR2 is SMNVEV in the germline V gene (reference sequence). The CDR3 loop spans 15 amino acids. Deletions cut 8 bases from V and 3 bases from J, with 16 bases between. CDR3 sequence: CASAISEIDTGELFF. The CDR3 region has the DNA TGTGCCAGCGCCATTAGTGAGATTGACACCGGGGAGCTGTTTTTT.

The chain joins TRBV7-9 to TRBJ2-7, with unresolved D. Trimming left V 5 bases short and J 2 bases short, with 13 bases between. Germline CDR1 reads SEHNR; CDR2 reads FQNEAQ (reference sequence). The CDR3 is made up of 14 amino acids. Here the CDR3 reads CASSPRQDAYEQYF. The DNA of the CDR3 is TGTGCCAGCAGCCCTCGACAAGATGCCTACGAGCAGTACTTC.

This chain joins TRBV5-6 and TRBJ2-7, with TRBD1 identical over 9 bases. J was trimmed by 2 bases and V by 4 bases; bases with no gene match: 7. The CDR3 consists of 15 residues. Germline V CDR1 and CDR2: SGHDT, YYEEEE. The CDR3: CASSGRDRDPYEQYF. The CDR3 DNA is TGTGCCAGCAGCGGGAGGGACAGGGACCCCTACGAGCAGTACTTC.

This chain joins TRBV13 and TRBJ2-7; D uncertain. Deletions cut 0 bases from V and 3 bases from J, with 6 bases between. This CDR3 region has 13 residues. CDR1 and CDR2 (germline): PRHDT, FYEKMQ (reference sequence). The CDR3 nucleotides are TGTGCCAGCAGCTTAGGGAAGAGCTACGAGCAGTACTTC. This sequence encodes CASSLGKSYEQYF.

The chain is built from TRBV7-9 and TRBJ1-6; D gene uncertain. The CDR3 consists of 14 residues. V dropped 2 bases and J dropped 10 bases, with 12 bases sitting between them. Germline CDR1 and CDR2: SEHNR and FQNEAQ (reference sequence). CDR3 in amino acids: CASSLSLGVSPLHF. DNA for the CDR3: TGTGCCAGCAGCTTAAGCCTCGGGGTCTCACCCCTCCACTTT.

The rearrangement uses TRBV28 and TRBJ1-5; 7 positions agree with TRBD1. The CDR3 is 16 residues long. CDR1 is MDHEN, CDR2 SYDVKM, per germline. J lost 3 bases, V lost 6 bases, and 11 bases had no gene match. The CDR3 sequence is CASSSPTGPFNQPQHF. CDR3 coding DNA: TGTGCCAGCAGCTCCCCGACAGGGCCTTTCAATCAGCCCCAGCATTTT.